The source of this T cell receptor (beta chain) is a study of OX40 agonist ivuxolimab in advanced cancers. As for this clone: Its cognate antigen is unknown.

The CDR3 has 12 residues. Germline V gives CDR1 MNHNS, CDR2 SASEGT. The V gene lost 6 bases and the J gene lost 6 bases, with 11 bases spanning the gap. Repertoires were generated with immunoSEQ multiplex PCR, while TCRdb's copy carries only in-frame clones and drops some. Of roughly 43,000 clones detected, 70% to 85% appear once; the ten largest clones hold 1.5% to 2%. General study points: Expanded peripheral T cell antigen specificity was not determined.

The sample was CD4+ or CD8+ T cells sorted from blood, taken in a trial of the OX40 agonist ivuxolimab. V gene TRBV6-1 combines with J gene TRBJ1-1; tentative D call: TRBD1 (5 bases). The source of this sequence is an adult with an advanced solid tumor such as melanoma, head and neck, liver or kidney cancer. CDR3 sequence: CASSRTSAEAFF. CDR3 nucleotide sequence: TGTGCCAGCAGCCGGACATCGGCTGAAGCTTTCTTT.